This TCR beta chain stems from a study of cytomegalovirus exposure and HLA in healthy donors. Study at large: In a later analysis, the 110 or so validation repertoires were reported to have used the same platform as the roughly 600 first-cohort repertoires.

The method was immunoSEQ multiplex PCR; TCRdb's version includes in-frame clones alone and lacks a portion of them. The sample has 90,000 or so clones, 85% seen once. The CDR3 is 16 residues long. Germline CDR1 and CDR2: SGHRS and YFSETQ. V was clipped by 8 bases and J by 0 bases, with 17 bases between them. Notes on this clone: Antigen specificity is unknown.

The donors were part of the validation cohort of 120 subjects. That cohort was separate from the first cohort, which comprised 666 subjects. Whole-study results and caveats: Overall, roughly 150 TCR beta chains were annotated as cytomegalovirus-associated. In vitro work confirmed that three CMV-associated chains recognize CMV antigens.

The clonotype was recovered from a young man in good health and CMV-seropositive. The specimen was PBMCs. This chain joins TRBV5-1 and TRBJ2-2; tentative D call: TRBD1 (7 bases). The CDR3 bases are TGCGCCAGACCTCTAACAGGGGAGGCGAACACCGGGGAGCTGTTTTTT. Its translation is CARPLTGEANTGELFF.